This T cell receptor beta chain was obtained from a study of radiation and T cells in renal cell carcinoma. Overall study results and limits: In blood, top tumor clones expanded by 2 weeks, shrinking by 4.

This CDR3 contains 14 residues. Germline assignment: CDR1 SGDLS and CDR2 YYNGEE. V dropped 3 bases and J dropped 6 bases, with 12 bases sitting between them. In regard to this clone: Antigen unknown.

Sequenced by immunoSEQ multiplex PCR; TCRdb stores in-frame clones only, minus some. This table has around 100,000 clones, roughly 84% appearing once. Noted time point: blood 4 weeks post-SBRT, at nephrectomy. The treatment was: 15 Gy SBRT to primary tumor, nephrectomy 4 weeks later. The sequences come from blood, collected from a patient whose treatment included radiotherapy and nephrectomy. The chain carries TRBV9 and TRBJ1-4; perhaps TRBD1 as D (5 bases). This receptor was identified in a man in his fifties or sixties with renal cell carcinoma. In nucleotides, the CDR3 is TGTGCCAGCAGCGCGACCGGGACGGATGAAAAACTGTTTTTT. This translates into CASSATGTDEKLFF.